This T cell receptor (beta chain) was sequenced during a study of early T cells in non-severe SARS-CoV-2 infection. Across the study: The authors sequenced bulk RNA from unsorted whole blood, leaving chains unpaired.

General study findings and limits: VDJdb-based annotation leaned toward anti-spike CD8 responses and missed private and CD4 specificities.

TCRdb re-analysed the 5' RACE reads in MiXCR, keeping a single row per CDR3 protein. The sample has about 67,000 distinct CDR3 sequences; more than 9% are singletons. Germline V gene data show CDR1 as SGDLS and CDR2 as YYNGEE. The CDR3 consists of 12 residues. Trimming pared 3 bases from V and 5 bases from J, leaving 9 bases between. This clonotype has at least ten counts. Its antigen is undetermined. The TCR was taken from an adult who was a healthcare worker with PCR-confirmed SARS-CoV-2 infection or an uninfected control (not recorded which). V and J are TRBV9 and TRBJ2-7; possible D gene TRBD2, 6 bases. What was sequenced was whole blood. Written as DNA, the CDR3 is TGTGCCAGCAGCGAGTCGGGGGACGAGCAGTACTTC. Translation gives CASSESGDEQYF.